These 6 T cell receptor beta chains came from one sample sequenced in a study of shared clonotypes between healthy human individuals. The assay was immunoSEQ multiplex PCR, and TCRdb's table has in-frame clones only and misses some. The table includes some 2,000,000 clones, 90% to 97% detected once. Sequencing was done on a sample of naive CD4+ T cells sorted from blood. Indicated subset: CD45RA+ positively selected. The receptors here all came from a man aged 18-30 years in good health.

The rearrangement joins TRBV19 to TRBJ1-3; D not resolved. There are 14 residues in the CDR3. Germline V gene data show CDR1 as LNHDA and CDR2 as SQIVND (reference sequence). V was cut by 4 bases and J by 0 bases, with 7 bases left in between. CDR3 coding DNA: TGTGCCAGTAGTACAGCCATCTCTGGAAACACCATATATTTT. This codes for CASSTAISGNTIYF. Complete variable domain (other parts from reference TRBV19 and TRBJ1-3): DGGITQSPKYLFRKEGQNVTLSCEQNLNHDAMYWYRQDPGQGLRLIYYSQIVNDFQKGDIAEGYSVSREKKESFPLTVTSAQKNPTAFYLCASSTAISGNTIYFGEGSWLTVV.

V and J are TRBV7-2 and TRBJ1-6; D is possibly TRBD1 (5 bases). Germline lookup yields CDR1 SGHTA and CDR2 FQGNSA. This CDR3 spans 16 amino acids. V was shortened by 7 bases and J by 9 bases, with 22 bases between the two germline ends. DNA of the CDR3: TGTGCCAGCACCGAAGTCCCGGGACCTTTACTTTCACCCCTCCACTTT. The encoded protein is CASTEVPGPLLSPLHF.

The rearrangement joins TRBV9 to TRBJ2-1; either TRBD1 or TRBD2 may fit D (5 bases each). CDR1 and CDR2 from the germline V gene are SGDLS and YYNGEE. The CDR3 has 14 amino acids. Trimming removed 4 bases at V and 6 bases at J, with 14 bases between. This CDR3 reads CASSIQTEGNEQFF. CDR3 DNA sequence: TGTGCCAGCAGCATTCAGACAGAGGGCAATGAGCAGTTCTTC.

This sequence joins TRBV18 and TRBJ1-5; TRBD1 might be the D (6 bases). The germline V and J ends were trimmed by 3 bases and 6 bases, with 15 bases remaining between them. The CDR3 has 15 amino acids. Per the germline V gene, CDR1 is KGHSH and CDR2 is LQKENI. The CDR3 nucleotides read TGTGCCAGCTCACCGGATGGGGGGGCGGCTCAGCCCCAGCATTTT. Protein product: CASSPDGGAAQPQHF.

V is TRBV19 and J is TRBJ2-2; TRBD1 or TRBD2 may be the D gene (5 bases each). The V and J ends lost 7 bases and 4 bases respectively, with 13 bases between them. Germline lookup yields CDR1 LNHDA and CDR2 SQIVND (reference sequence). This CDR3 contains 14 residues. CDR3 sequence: CASMGPGLTGELFF. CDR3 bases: TGTGCCAGTATGGGGCCAGGACTCACCGGGGAGCTGTTTTTT.

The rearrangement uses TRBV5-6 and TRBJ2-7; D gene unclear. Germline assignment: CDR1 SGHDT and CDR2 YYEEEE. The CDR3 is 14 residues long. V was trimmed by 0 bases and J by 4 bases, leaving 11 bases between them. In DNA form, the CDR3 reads TGTGCCAGCAGCTTGGGTGACGCCGGGTACGAGCAGTACTTC. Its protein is CASSLGDAGYEQYF.